Below, 2 T cell receptor beta chains from the same sample are listed, as sequenced in a study of post-analysis software for immune sequencing data. Broader study findings: Comparison of patients with controls showed five TRBV segments more frequent in patients, TRBV5-6, TRBV5-1 and TRBV20-1 among them.

Unique molecular identifiers had been added to the TCR beta cDNA libraries. From the PCR reads, TCRdb called clonotypes with MiXCR, one entry per CDR3 protein. This table has about 430,000 distinct CDR3 sequences, approximately 37% appearing once. Their specific antigens are unknown. The sequenced material came from blood. Receptors originate from a girl aged 2 to 9 with multiple sclerosis.

The J gene is TRBJ1-2, the V gene TRBV20-1; 7 bases are a match to TRBD1. The V gene's germline CDR1 is DFQATT and CDR2 SNEGSKA (reference sequence). The CDR3 loop spans 15 amino acids. V trimming: 3 bases; J trimming: 7 bases; junction bases outside the gene matches: 14. DNA for the CDR3: TGCAGTGCTAGTCCCCCACAGGGGATCTTATGTGGCTACACCTTC. Protein: CSASPPQGILCGYTF.

This clonotype has only a few counts. This chain links TRBV5-5 with TRBJ1-6; a weak D match, TRBD1 (5 bases). CDR1 and CDR2 (germline): SGHKS, YYEKEE (reference sequence). This CDR3 has 16 amino acids. V was shortened by 7 bases and J by 0 bases, with 14 bases between the two germline ends. The CDR3 nucleotides read TGTGCCAGCGGCCATTTGGGGGGCTCCTATAATTCACCCCTCCACTTT. Translating gives CASGHLGGSYNSPLHF.